This T cell receptor beta chain was identified during a study of PD-1 blockade in classical Hodgkin lymphoma. Study summary: A 3 mg/kg intravenous dose of nivolumab was received by patients every 2 weeks.

Concerning this clone: The antigen remains unidentified.

Study results and limitations: Unlike CD8+ TCR diversity, which did not rise significantly by C4D1, CD4+ TCR diversity did. Patients with a complete response exhibited baseline diversity comparable to newly diagnosed patients. Underlying causes for the observed repertoire differences were not defined, possibly disease activity or prior therapy.

Relapses following autologous stem cell transplantation were seen in all patients, with brentuximab vedotin exposure varying. V shed 9 bases, J shed 4 bases, and the junction held 3 bases outside the gene matches. The CDR3 length is 12 residues. Germline values: CDR1 LNHNV, CDR2 YYDKDF (reference sequence). Profiling relied on immunoSEQ multiplex PCR, and the TCRdb table lists in-frame clones only, not all of them. This table has 25,000 to 30,000 clones, around four fifths appearing once. The rearrangement uses TRBV15 and TRBJ1-1; 9 nucleotides match TRBD1. The clonotype was recovered from a human donor with classical Hodgkin lymphoma. The sequencing used peripheral blood mononuclear cells (PBMCs), collected before the second cycle of nivolumab. The CDR3 DNA follows: TGTGCCACGGGACAGGGATTCACTGAAGCTTTCTTT. This translates into CATGQGFTEAFF. The full variable domain, with the rest looked up from reference TRBV15 and TRBJ1-1, is DAMVIQNPRYQVTQFGKPVTLSCSQTLNHNVMYWYQQKSSQAPKLLFHYYDKDFNNEADTPDNFQSRRPNTSFCFLDIRSPGLGDTAMYLCATGQGFTEAFFGQGTRLTVV.